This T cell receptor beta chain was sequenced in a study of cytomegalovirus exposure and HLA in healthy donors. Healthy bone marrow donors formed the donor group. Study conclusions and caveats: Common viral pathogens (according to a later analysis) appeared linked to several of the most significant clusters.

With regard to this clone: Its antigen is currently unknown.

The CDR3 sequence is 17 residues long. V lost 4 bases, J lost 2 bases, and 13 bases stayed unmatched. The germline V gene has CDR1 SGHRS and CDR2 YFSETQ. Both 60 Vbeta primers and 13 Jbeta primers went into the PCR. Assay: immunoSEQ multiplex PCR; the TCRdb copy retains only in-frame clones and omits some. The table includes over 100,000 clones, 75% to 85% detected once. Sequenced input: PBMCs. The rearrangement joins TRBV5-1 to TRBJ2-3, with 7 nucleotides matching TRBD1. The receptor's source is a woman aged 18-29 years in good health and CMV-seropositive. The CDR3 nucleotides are TGCGCCAGCAGCCCATTCCTACAGGGGACCCACACAGATACGCAGTATTTT. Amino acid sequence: CASSPFLQGTHTDTQYF.